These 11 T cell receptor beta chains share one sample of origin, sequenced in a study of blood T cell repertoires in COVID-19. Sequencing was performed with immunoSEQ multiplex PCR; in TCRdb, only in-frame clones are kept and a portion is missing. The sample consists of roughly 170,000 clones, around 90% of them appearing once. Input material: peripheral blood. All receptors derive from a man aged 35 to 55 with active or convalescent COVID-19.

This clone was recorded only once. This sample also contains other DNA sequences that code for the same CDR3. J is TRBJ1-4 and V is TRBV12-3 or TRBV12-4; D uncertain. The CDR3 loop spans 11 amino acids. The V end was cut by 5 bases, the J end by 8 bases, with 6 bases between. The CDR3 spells CASSLGEKLFF. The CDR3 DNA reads TGTGCCAGCAGTCTCGGGGAAAAACTGTTTTTT.

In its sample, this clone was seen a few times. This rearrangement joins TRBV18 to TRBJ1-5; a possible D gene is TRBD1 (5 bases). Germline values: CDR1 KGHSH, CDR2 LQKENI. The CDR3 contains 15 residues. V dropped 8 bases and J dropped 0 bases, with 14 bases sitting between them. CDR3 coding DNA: TGTGCCAGCGCACTGACAGAAAATAGCAATCAGCCCCAGCATTTT. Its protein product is CASALTENSNQPQHF.

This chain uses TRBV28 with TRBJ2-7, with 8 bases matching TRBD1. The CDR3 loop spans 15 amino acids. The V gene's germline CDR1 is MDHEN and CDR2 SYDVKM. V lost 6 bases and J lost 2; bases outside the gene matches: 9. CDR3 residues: CASRQRQGPTYEQYF. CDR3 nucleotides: TGTGCCAGCAGGCAACGACAGGGGCCCACCTACGAGCAGTACTTC.

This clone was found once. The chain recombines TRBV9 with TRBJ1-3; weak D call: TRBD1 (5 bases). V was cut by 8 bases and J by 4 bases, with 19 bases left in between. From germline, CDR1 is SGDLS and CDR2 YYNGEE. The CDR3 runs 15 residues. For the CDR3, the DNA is TGTGCCAGTACCTTAGTGGGGCCTCAAGGAAACACCATATATTTT. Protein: CASTLVGPQGNTIYF.

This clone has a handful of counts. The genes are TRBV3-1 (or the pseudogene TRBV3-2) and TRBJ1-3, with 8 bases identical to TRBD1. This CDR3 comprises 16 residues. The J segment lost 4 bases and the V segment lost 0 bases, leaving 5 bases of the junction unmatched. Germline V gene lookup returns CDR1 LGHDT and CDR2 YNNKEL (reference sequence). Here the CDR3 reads CASSQDQGAGGNTIYF. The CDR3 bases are TGTGCCAGCAGCCAAGACCAGGGGGCGGGAGGAAACACCATATATTTT.

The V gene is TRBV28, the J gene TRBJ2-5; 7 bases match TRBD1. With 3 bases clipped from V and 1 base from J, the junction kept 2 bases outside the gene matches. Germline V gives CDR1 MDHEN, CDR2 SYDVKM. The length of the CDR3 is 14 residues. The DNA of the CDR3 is TGTGCCAGCAGTTTCGAGGGGGCCCAAGAGACCCAGTACTTC. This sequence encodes CASSFEGAQETQYF.

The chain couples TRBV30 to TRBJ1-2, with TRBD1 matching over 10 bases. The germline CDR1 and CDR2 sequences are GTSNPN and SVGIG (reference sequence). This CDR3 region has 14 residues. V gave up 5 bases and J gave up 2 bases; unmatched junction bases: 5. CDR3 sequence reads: CAWDGQGDNYGYTF. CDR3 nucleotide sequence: TGTGCCTGGGATGGACAGGGGGACAACTATGGCTACACCTTC.

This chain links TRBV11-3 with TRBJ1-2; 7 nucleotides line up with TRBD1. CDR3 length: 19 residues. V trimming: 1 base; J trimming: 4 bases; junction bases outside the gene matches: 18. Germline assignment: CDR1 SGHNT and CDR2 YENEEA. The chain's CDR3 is CASSLVETGQHPLIYGYTF. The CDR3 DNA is TGTGCCAGCAGCTTAGTGGAAACGGGACAGCACCCACTCATCTATGGCTACACCTTC.

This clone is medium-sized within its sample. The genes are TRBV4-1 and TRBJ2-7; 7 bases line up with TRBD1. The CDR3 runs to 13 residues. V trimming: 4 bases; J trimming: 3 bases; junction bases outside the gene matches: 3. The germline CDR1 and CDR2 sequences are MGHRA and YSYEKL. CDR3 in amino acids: CASSRDRDYEQYF. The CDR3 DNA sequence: TGCGCCAGCAGCCGGGACAGAGACTACGAGCAGTACTTC.

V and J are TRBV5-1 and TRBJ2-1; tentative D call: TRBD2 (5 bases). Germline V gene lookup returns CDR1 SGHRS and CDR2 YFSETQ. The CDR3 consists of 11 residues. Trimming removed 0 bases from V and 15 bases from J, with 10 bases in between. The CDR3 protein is CASSLARRLFF. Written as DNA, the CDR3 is TGCGCCAGCAGCTTGGCAAGGAGGCTGTTCTTC.

CDR3 DNA sequence: TGTGCCAGCAGTAGACAGGGAGAGGGAGATCAGCCCCAGCATTTT. Translation gives CASSRQGEGDQPQHF. V usage is TRBV6-6 and J usage is TRBJ1-5, with 7 bases fitting TRBD1. Trimming at V came to 5 bases and at J to 5 bases, leaving 9 bases not matched to a gene. CDR1 and CDR2 from the germline V gene are MNHNY and SVGAGI (reference sequence). This CDR3 spans 15 amino acids.